The 23 T cell receptor beta chains in this list originate from one sample, sequenced in a study of cytomegalovirus exposure and HLA in healthy donors (TCRdb year 2017). Library construction relied on the immunoSEQ multiplex PCR assay. As stored in TCRdb, this immuneACCESS dataset retains in-frame rearrangements with V and J assigned. A fraction of the clones does not appear; measured against another copy, unresolved V genes explain less than half of the discrepancy, and the remainder lacks a known reason. The table for this sample lists some 350,000 clones; about nine tenths of them were counted only once. About 1.2% of the sample belongs to the ten largest clones. Material: PBMCs. The receptors here all came from a woman aged 30 to 39 in good health and CMV-seropositive.

This sequence joins TRBV27 and TRBJ2-1; 10 bases match TRBD2. The CDR3 sequence is 16 residues long. Germline V CDR1 and CDR2: MNHEY, SMNVEV (reference sequence). The junction had 4 bases not matched to a gene; V was cut back by 4 bases and J by 1 base. The CDR3 region has the DNA TGTGCCAGCAGTTCAATAGCGGGAGGATCCTACAATGAGCAGTTCTTC. It specifies CASSSIAGGSYNEQFF.

The J gene is TRBJ2-3, the V gene TRBV4-3; D gene ambiguous. Trimming cost V 3 bases and J 8 bases, with 12 bases left between them. Germline V CDR1 and CDR2: LGHNA, YSLEER. The CDR3 consists of 13 residues. In DNA form, the CDR3 reads TGCGCCAGCAGCCAGAGCGTCGGAAGTACGCAGTATTTT. This encodes CASSQSVGSTQYF.

This clone turned up a few times. V and J are TRBV5-8 and TRBJ2-1, with 12 bases identical to TRBD2. Germline V gives CDR1 SGHTS, CDR2 YDEGEE. The CDR3 spans 16 residues. Germline trimming cut 2 bases from V and 4 bases from J; bases unmatched to any gene: 4. The chain's CDR3 is CASSLGLAGNYNEQFF. CDR3 DNA sequence: TGTGCCAGCAGCTTAGGACTAGCGGGAAATTACAATGAGCAGTTCTTC.

The chain carries TRBV2 and TRBJ2-3; TRBD1 agrees at 8 bases. V trimming: 8 bases; J trimming: 2 bases; junction bases outside the gene matches: 12. CDR1 SNHLY and CDR2 FYNNEI come from the germline V gene. CDR3 length: 16 residues. The DNA for the CDR3 is TGTGCCAGCGCTCCCGGACAGGGCTTCCCCACAGATACGCAGTATTTT. Translation: CASAPGQGFPTDTQYF.

The chain couples TRBV9 to TRBJ2-3, with D hard to call. Between the trimmed V and J ends, which lost 0 bases and 3 bases, there was a span of 5 bases. The length of the CDR3 is 13 residues. Germline V gene data show CDR1 as SGDLS and CDR2 as YYNGEE. The CDR3 here is CASSVGVTDTQYF. The CDR3 region has the DNA TGTGCCAGCAGCGTAGGCGTTACAGATACGCAGTATTTT. The whole variable domain, remainder taken from reference TRBV9 and TRBJ2-3, is DSGVTQTPKHLITATGQRVTLRCSPRSGDLSVYWYQQSLDQGLQFLIQYYNGEERAKGNILERFSAQQFPDLHSELNLSSLELGDSALYFCASSVGVTDTQYFGPGTRLTVL.

This chain uses TRBV18 with TRBJ1-1; 8 positions agree with TRBD1. CDR1 is KGHSH and CDR2 is LQKENI in the germline V gene. After removal of 3 bases from V and 3 bases from J, the junction contained 6 bases not matched to a gene. This CDR3 spans 15 amino acids. CDR3 protein: CASSPLQGADTEAFF. DNA of the CDR3: TGTGCCAGCTCACCTCTTCAGGGGGCAGACACTGAAGCTTTCTTT.

The V and J genes are TRBV28 and TRBJ1-5, with D possibly TRBD1 on 5 matching bases. The CDR3 runs 12 residues. CDR1 and CDR2 from the germline V gene are MDHEN and SYDVKM. Trimming stripped 10 bases from V and 3 bases from J, with 10 bases between. The CDR3, as DNA: TGTGCCAACCAGGGCACCAATCAGCCCCAGCATTTT. Encoded protein: CANQGTNQPQHF.

The rearrangement links TRBV5-6 to TRBJ1-1; D ambiguous. The CDR3 is 12 residues long. The germline CDR1 and CDR2 sequences are SGHDT and YYEEEE. The V and J ends lost 3 bases and 7 bases respectively, with 10 bases between them. The CDR3 DNA sequence: TGTGCCAGCAGCTATGGACGGATTGAAGCTTTCTTT. Its protein product is CASSYGRIEAFF.

The V gene is TRBV27, the J gene TRBJ1-5; D unresolved. This CDR3 comprises 17 residues. CDR1 MNHEY and CDR2 SMNVEV come from the germline V gene (reference sequence). Trimming removed 4 bases from V and 1 base from J, with 17 bases in between. CDR3 DNA: TGTGCCAGCAGTTCAACGACGGCCAGATCAAGCAATCAGCCCCAGCATTTT. It specifies CASSSTTARSSNQPQHF.

The sample holds many counts of this clone. This chain joins TRBV11-2 and TRBJ1-2; D unresolved. V lost 5 bases to trimming and J lost 0 bases, with 10 bases between them. The CDR3 covers 14 residues. The V gene's germline CDR1 is SGHAT and CDR2 FQNNGV. DNA of the CDR3: TGTGCCAGCAGCCCCTCCAGCCCTAACTATGGCTACACCTTC. This gives the protein CASSPSSPNYGYTF.

This clone was picked up one time. The chain recombines TRBV27 with TRBJ1-2, with TRBD1 matching over 7 bases. Trimming took 2 bases from V and 6 from J; bases not matched to a gene: 6. CDR1 MNHEY and CDR2 SMNVEV come from the germline V gene (reference sequence). There are 14 residues in the CDR3. CDR3: CASSLRAGGNGYTF. The CDR3 DNA sequence: TGTGCCAGCAGTTTAAGGGCAGGGGGTAATGGCTACACCTTC.

In the case of this clone: Other nucleotide sequences from this sample produce the same CDR3. The CDR3 DNA reads TGTGCCAGCAGTTCTAACTACGAGCAGTACTTC. This codes for CASSSNYEQYF. The chain combines TRBV7-9 with TRBJ2-7; D is undetermined. This CDR3 is 11 amino acids long. Trimming cost V 6 bases and J 3 bases, with 6 bases left between them. Germline V lookup: CDR1 SEHNR, CDR2 FQNEAQ (reference sequence). Complete variable domain (other parts from reference TRBV7-9 and TRBJ2-7): DTGVSQNPRHKITKRGQNVTFRCDPISEHNRLYWYRQTLGQGPEFLTYFQNEAQLEKSRLLSDRFSAERPKGSFSTLEIQRTEQGDSAMYLCASSSNYEQYFGPGTRLTVT.

This clone was recorded once. The rearrangement uses TRBV2 and TRBJ1-6; D is ambiguous. This CDR3 is 15 amino acids long. CDR1 and CDR2 from the germline V gene are SNHLY and FYNNEI. The V end lost 4 bases, the J end lost 0 bases, and 7 bases lay between the germline ends. This CDR3 reads CASSADSSYNSPLHF. The CDR3 DNA reads TGTGCCAGCAGTGCAGATAGCTCCTATAATTCACCCCTCCACTTT.

CDR3: CASSHKQGSQETQYF. The CDR3 nucleotides are TGTGCCAGCAGCCACAAACAGGGCTCACAAGAGACCCAGTACTTC. The chain recombines TRBV7-9 with TRBJ2-5; D perhaps matches TRBD1 (6 bases). The CDR3 has 15 amino acids. Per germline, CDR1 SEHNR and CDR2 FQNEAQ (reference sequence). V dropped 5 bases and J dropped 2 bases, with 15 bases sitting between them.

This rearrangement joins TRBV27 to TRBJ1-1; D might be TRBD1 (5 bases). The germline CDR1 and CDR2 sequences are MNHEY and SMNVEV (reference sequence). The CDR3 loop spans 14 amino acids. V was shortened by 4 bases and J by 6 bases, with 15 bases between the two germline ends. CDR3 bases: TGTGCCAGCAGTTCTGCGGGGCCGGGGGCTGAAGCTTTCTTT. Translation: CASSSAGPGAEAFF.

V gene TRBV30 combines with J gene TRBJ1-1; TRBD1 might be the D (6 bases). The CDR3 spans 10 residues. Germline V gives CDR1 GTSNPN, CDR2 SVGIG (reference sequence). Trimming removed 6 bases at V and 9 bases at J, with 11 bases between. CDR3 region: CACTGTKAFF. The CDR3 coding sequence is TGTGCCTGTACCGGGACAAAAGCTTTCTTT.

The chain joins TRBV6-1 to TRBJ1-5, with D tentatively TRBD1 (6 bases). Germline V CDR1 and CDR2: MNHNS, SASEGT. V was cut by 6 bases and J by 2 bases, with 17 bases left in between. The CDR3 runs to 16 residues. The CDR3 sequence is CASRESQGRGNQPQHF. CDR3 nucleotides: TGTGCCAGCAGGGAATCACAGGGAAGAGGCAATCAGCCCCAGCATTTT.

The CDR3 DNA reads TGTGCCTGGAGTATCGCCCAACAGACAGGGGACGATCAGCCCCAGCATTTT. This codes for CAWSIAQQTGDDQPQHF. This chain links TRBV30 with TRBJ1-5, with 8 nucleotides matching TRBD1. Germline assignment: CDR1 GTSNPN and CDR2 SVGIG (reference sequence). V lost 2 bases, J lost 5 bases, and 14 bases stayed unmatched. The CDR3 totals 17 residues.

The V gene is TRBV13, the J gene TRBJ1-6; 9 bases fit TRBD1. Germline values: CDR1 PRHDT, CDR2 FYEKMQ (reference sequence). The CDR3 has 16 residues. V lost 4 bases and J lost 10; bases outside the gene matches: 11. CDR3 region: CASSSGTGPVGSPLHF. Written as DNA, the CDR3 is TGTGCCAGCAGCTCCGGGACAGGGCCCGTAGGGTCACCCCTCCACTTT.

The genes are TRBV28 and TRBJ1-4; D unclear. V was shortened by 10 bases and J by 4 bases, with 16 bases between the two germline ends. Germline CDR1 and CDR2: MDHEN and SYDVKM. The CDR3 spans 14 residues. CDR3 coding DNA: TGTGCCACTTCATCTGTCGGGTTTAATGAAAAACTGTTTTTT. Protein: CATSSVGFNEKLFF.

The rearrangement joins TRBV6-5 to TRBJ1-5, with 10 bases fitting TRBD1. Trimming removed 8 bases from V and 3 bases from J; junction bases left unmatched: 1. The CDR3 runs to 13 residues. CDR1 MNHEY and CDR2 SVGAGI come from the germline V gene. CDR3 loop: CASGTGDNQPQHF. CDR3 sequence (DNA): TGTGCCAGCGGGACAGGGGACAATCAGCCCCAGCATTTT.

The chain joins TRBV7-4 to TRBJ2-1; the match to TRBD2 covers 8 bases. The V segment lost 2 bases and the J segment 8 bases; nucleotides outside the gene matches: 11. Germline V CDR1 and CDR2: SGHVT, SQSDAQ. This CDR3 has 16 residues. The CDR3 DNA follows: TGTGCCAGCAGCTTATACTCCCTAGCGGGTTGCTATGAGCAGTTCTTC. Encoded protein: CASSLYSLAGCYEQFF. Based on the CDR3 plus reference TRBV7-4 and TRBJ2-1, the full variable domain is GAGVSQSPRYKVAKRGRDVALRCDSISGHVTLYWYRQTLGQGSEVLTYSQSDAQRDKSGRPSGRFSAERPERSVSTLKIQRTEQGDSAVYLCASSLYSLAGCYEQFFGPGTRLTVL.

This sequence joins TRBV6-1 and TRBJ2-5; 8 bases line up with TRBD1. The germline gives CDR1 MNHNS, CDR2 SASEGT. This CDR3 has 15 residues. V shed 1 base, J shed 6 bases, and the junction held 7 bases outside the gene matches. CDR3 nucleotides: TGTGCCAGCAGTGAAGGACAGGGGCTAAAGCAGACCCAGTACTTC. Encoded protein: CASSEGQGLKQTQYF.